This TCR beta chain is from a study of T-cell memory formation after mild COVID-19. V was cut by 0 bases and J by 2 bases, with 7 bases left in between. CDR1 MNHEY and CDR2 SVGAGI come from the germline V gene. The CDR3 length is 14 residues. TCRdb fed the 5' RACE reads into MiXCR, producing one record per CDR3 protein. This sample yields around 300,000 distinct CDR3 sequences, of which around 13% are seen a single time; 22% belongs to the top ten. The receptor's source is a young man who had mild COVID-19 (a few samples of this study predate the infection). Cell type and time point are not known. This chain connects TRBV6-5 to TRBJ2-5; D ambiguous. The material sequenced was PBMCs or a T cell subset sorted from them (not recorded which). The CDR3: CASSYSSHQETQYF. Here the CDR3 DNA reads TGTGCCAGCAGTTACTCGTCGCATCAAGAGACCCAGTACTTC.